This TCR beta chain was profiled in a study of blood T cell repertoires in COVID-19. Overall study context: In each case, the material was cDNA or gDNA derived from T cells, B-cell-depleted T cells, or PBMCs.

Assay used: immunoSEQ multiplex PCR; TCRdb lists only in-frame clones, some missing. The top ten hold about 6.3% of the sample, which has roughly 250,000 clones, 87% seen once. The junction had 15 bases not matched to a gene; V was cut back by 2 bases and J by 0 bases. Germline loops: CDR1 MDHEN, CDR2 SYDVKM. The CDR3 totals 20 residues. Sequenced input: PBMCs or T cells enriched from blood (not recorded which). The genes are TRBV28 and TRBJ2-4, with 8 bases aligning to TRBD1. The clonotype originates from a woman aged 25 to 39 with acute COVID-19. The CDR3 DNA reads as TGTGCCAGCAGTTTACCGCCGGTTCGACAGGGGAGATTAGCCAAAAACATTCAGTACTTC. Protein product: CASSLPPVRQGRLAKNIQYF.